This T cell receptor beta chain is drawn from a study of beta chain features in type 1 diabetes. Points from the study as a whole: Across all four CD4+ subsets, people with type 1 diabetes showed modestly shorter TCRB CDR3s.

The V gene's germline CDR1 is ENHRY and CDR2 SYGVKD. The CDR3 extends over 16 amino acids. V lost 4 bases, J lost 2 bases, and 11 bases stayed unmatched. A CD45RO/CCR7/CD25/CD127/CD95/CD27 panel sorted naive, central memory, regulatory and stem cell-like memory CD4+ cells. TCRB transcripts that were expressed got sequenced, as all of the isolated RNA had been reverse transcribed. TCRdb's copy holds only in-frame clones and misses some; the assay was immunoSEQ multiplex PCR. In the table there are some 350,000 clones, 9.6% of which are singletons. A few counts support this clone. As yet, its antigen is unknown.

The chain recombines TRBV10-3 with TRBJ2-7; 7 nucleotides agree with TRBD2. Sample: central memory CD4+ T cells from blood. The clonotype originates from a man aged 30 to 39 with type 1 diabetes. CDR3 sequence: CAISGGGSAITYEQYF. CDR3 coding DNA: TGTGCCATCAGTGGGGGGGGTAGCGCGATTACCTACGAGCAGTACTTC.